This is a list of T cell receptor beta chains from one sample in a study of T cell responses to AZD1222 COVID-19 vaccine. The protocol was immunoSEQ multiplex PCR, while the TCRdb copy is restricted to in-frame clones and leaves out a portion. Of some 130,000 clones listed, around 92% are singletons. Sequencing used peripheral blood, obtained 28 days after the second AZD1222 dose. The receptors derive from an adult who received the AZD1222 COVID-19 vaccine. Each CDR3 is given with its conserved first and last residue. The D gene is left open where the match is weak. Clone size is given for some rows only: seen once, a few or many times, or a class if the clone is expanded.

abundance	v_gene	len	d_gene	j_gene	CDR3aa	CDR3nt
-	TRBV9	15	TRBD1	TRBJ1-4	CASSARGTANEKLFF	TGTGCCAGCAGCGCTCGGGGGACAGCAAATGAAAAACTGTTTTTT
once	TRBV24-1	11	-	TRBJ1-2	CATSDLRGYTF	TGTGCCACCAGTGATTTGCGTGGCTACACCTTC
few	TRBV5-4	16	-	TRBJ2-1	CASSIGRQGLKDEQFF	TGTGCCAGCAGCATTGGTCGGCAGGGTCTTAAGGATGAGCAGTTCTTC
once	TRBV10-3	14	-	TRBJ2-3	CAISKTNVADTQYF	TGTGCCATCTCCAAAACGAACGTTGCAGATACGCAGTATTTT
-	TRBV30	14	TRBD1	TRBJ2-7	CAWSVGQGAYEQYF	TGTGCCTGGAGTGTAGGACAGGGGGCCTACGAGCAGTACTTC
few	TRBV5-1	14	TRBD1	TRBJ1-1	CASSLASTGTEAFF	TGCGCCAGCAGCTTGGCGTCGACAGGGACTGAAGCTTTCTTT
few	TRBV9	15	TRBD2	TRBJ2-2	CASSRLAGHTGELFF	TGTGCCAGCAGCCGACTAGCGGGGCACACCGGGGAGCTGTTTTTT
-	TRBV12-5	17	-	TRBJ1-2	CASGLVLWSLPNYGYTF	TGTGCTAGTGGTTTGGTACTATGGAGCCTACCTAACTATGGCTACACCTTC
-	TRBV3-1/TRBV3-2	12	-	TRBJ1-1	CASGRGSTEAFF	TGTGCCAGCGGGAGGGGGAGCACTGAAGCTTTCTTT
-	TRBV7-9	14	-	TRBJ2-2	CASSLRAASGELFF	TGTGCCAGCAGCTTAAGGGCAGCCTCCGGGGAGCTGTTTTTT
-	TRBV4-3	19	TRBD2	TRBJ2-3	CASSQDLVGTSGRGDTQYF	TGCGCCAGCAGCCAAGATTTAGTCGGGACTAGCGGGAGGGGAGATACGCAGTATTTT
-	TRBV9	15	-	TRBJ1-6	CASSVGQGGDSPLHF	TGTGCCAGCAGCGTAGGGCAGGGAGGCGATTCACCCCTCCACTTT
-	TRBV4-2	13	-	TRBJ2-3	CASSLRNGDTQYF	TGTGCCAGCAGCCTACGGAATGGGGATACGCAGTATTTT
once	TRBV23-1	16	-	TRBJ2-7	CASSQSAGGGSYEQYF	TGCGCCAGCAGTCAATCGGCAGGGGGAGGGTCCTACGAGCAGTACTTC
-	TRBV21-1	17	-	TRBJ1-5	CASSRPRGLEGNQPQHF	TGTGCCAGCAGCAGACCCAGGGGGCTGGAGGGCAATCAGCCCCAGCATTTT
-	TRBV19	14	TRBD2	TRBJ2-1	CASSHGGSYNEQFF	TGTGCCAGTAGCCACGGGGGGTCCTACAATGAGCAGTTCTTC